The source of this T cell receptor beta chain is a study of blood T cell repertoires in COVID-19. Study context: Sample material is recorded as cDNA or gDNA derived from T cells, B-cell-depleted T cells, or PBMCs.

Authors' processing steps: Amplification from reference gene primers served as the basis for estimated nucleated cell counts. Some clones are missing from TCRdb's copy, which holds only in-frame ones; the method was immunoSEQ multiplex PCR. The V and J calls and the clone size are those of that table, but D and trimming were determined from the DNA. The top ten clones hold 8% to 9.5% of a sample with some 170,000 clones, 65% to 80% of them seen once. This clone came up a few times. This CDR3 spans 15 amino acids. The rearrangement uses TRBV21-1 and TRBJ1-2. TRBV21-1 is a pseudogene. Sample: peripheral blood. This clonotype originated in a man in his 60s with acute or convalescent COVID-19. CDR3 sequence: CASSIASRENYGYTF. CDR3 DNA sequence: TGTGCCAGCAGCATAGCTTCTCGGGAGAACTATGGCTACACCTTC.